This T cell receptor (beta chain) was found in a study of cytomegalovirus exposure and HLA in healthy donors. Study-wide results and caveats: High specificity and sensitivity for cytomegalovirus status were reported for the classifier. Overall, about 160 TCR beta chains were annotated as cytomegalovirus-associated. While the bulk of TCR sequences proved rare, some public TCRs turned up in many donors.

With respect to this clone: Antigen unknown.

A roughly 120-subject validation cohort, separate from the approximately 610-subject first cohort, supplied the donors. Method: immunoSEQ multiplex PCR; TCRdb's copy keeps in-frame clones and lacks some. The sample has some 120,000 clones, more than 70% seen once. V lost 7 bases, J lost 11 bases, and 18 bases stayed unmatched. Germline CDR1 is SGHAT and CDR2 is FQNNGV. The CDR3 spans 15 residues. This clonotype was sampled from a woman in her thirties in good health and CMV-seronegative. Sequencing was performed on PBMCs. This rearrangement joins TRBV11-2 to TRBJ2-3, with 7 bases that match TRBD2. As DNA, the CDR3 is TGTGCCAGCACGGGAGGCGGGAGAGCCGTTGTTAGGCAGTATTTT. Amino acids: CASTGGGRAVVRQYF.